This passage covers 23 T cell receptor beta chains from one sample sequenced in a study of early T cells in non-severe SARS-CoV-2 infection. MiXCR, applied by TCRdb to the 5' RACE reads, yields one record per CDR3 protein. In the table there are tens of thousands of distinct CDR3 sequences, around an eighth of which are singletons. Source material: whole blood. The receptors come from an adult who was a healthcare worker with PCR-confirmed SARS-CoV-2 infection or an uninfected control (not recorded which).

There are a few counts of this clonotype. This chain uses TRBV5-1 with TRBJ2-4, with 10 positions matching TRBD1. CDR3 length: 14 residues. Germline assignment: CDR1 SGHRS and CDR2 YFSETQ. Germline trimming cut 4 bases from V and 9 bases from J; bases unmatched to any gene: 7. CDR3 DNA: TGCGCCAGCAGCCCGGGACAGGGGAATCTCATTCAGTACTTC. Its translation: CASSPGQGNLIQYF.

This clonotype was detected ten times or more. The rearrangement joins TRBV2 to TRBJ1-1; 7 bases align to TRBD1. Unmatched junction bases numbered 14, after V lost 8 bases and J lost 5 bases. This CDR3 region has 15 residues. CDR1 and CDR2 (germline): SNHLY, FYNNEI. DNA of the CDR3: TGTGCCAGCGCCAGGGGACAGCCCCTTGGTACTGAAGCTTTCTTT. Protein sequence: CASARGQPLGTEAFF.

A few counts support this clonotype. The V and J genes are TRBV24-1 and TRBJ1-1, with 12 bases aligning to TRBD1. V was clipped by 5 bases and J by 4 bases; unmatched bases: 10. The CDR3 covers 17 residues. The V gene's germline CDR1 is KGHDR and CDR2 SFDVKD. The DNA of the CDR3 is TGTGCCACCAGTGGTACCGGGACAGGGGGCGGAAGCACTGAAGCTTTCTTT. Its protein is CATSGTGTGGGSTEAFF.

The V call is TRBV6-2 or TRBV6-3, the J call TRBJ1-1; D ambiguous. The germline V gene has CDR1 MNHEY and CDR2 SVGEGT. V was cut by 6 bases and J by 1 base, with 9 bases left in between. The CDR3 is made up of 13 amino acids. The CDR3 DNA reads TGTGCCAGCAGGAGGGCGGGGAACACTGAAGCTTTCTTT. This translates into CASRRAGNTEAFF.

The chain carries TRBV5-1 and TRBJ1-6; the D gene is possibly TRBD1 (6 bases). Trimming removed 3 bases at V and 7 bases at J, with 14 bases between. Germline V gene lookup returns CDR1 SGHRS and CDR2 YFSETQ. This CDR3 region has 15 residues. The CDR3 sequence: CASSSGTNLNSPLHF. The CDR3 DNA follows: TGCGCCAGCAGCTCCGGGACAAACTTGAATTCACCCCTCCACTTT.

This clonotype has a handful of counts. The V call is TRBV27, the J call TRBJ2-7; D ambiguous. Trimming removed 0 bases from V and 4 bases from J, with 16 bases in between. There are 16 residues in the CDR3. Germline-derived CDR1 and CDR2 are MNHEY and SMNVEV (reference sequence). CDR3 DNA: TGTGCCAGCAGTTTATCCTGGATCCCTACGGAGTACGAGCAGTACTTC. This encodes CASSLSWIPTEYEQYF.

This chain links TRBV12-3 or TRBV12-4 with TRBJ1-1; no clear D. The CDR3 is 13 amino acids. The V gene lost 6 bases and the J gene lost 4 bases, with 12 bases spanning the gap. The CDR3 sequence: CASSLGSPTEAFF. The CDR3 DNA sequence: TGTGCCAGCAGCCTTGGGTCTCCCACTGAAGCTTTCTTT.

This clonotype was recorded many times. The chain has TRBV12-3 or TRBV12-4 and TRBJ2-3; the D is unclear. The CDR3 covers 16 residues. V shed 6 bases and J shed 0 bases, with 16 bases lying between them. CDR3: CASSSHHTASTDTQYF. CDR3 in DNA: TGTGCCAGCAGCTCCCATCACACGGCTAGCACAGATACGCAGTATTTT.

This clonotype was detected many times. The gene calls are TRBV13 and TRBJ1-2; 10 bases match TRBD1. The V and J ends lost 4 bases and 4 bases, in that order; junction bases with no gene match: 6. This CDR3 has 15 amino acids. From germline, CDR1 is PRHDT and CDR2 FYEKMQ (reference sequence). CDR3 in DNA: TGTGCCAGCAGCTCATCCGGGACAGGGGCCTATGGCTACACCTTC. Its translation is CASSSSGTGAYGYTF.

The chain joins TRBV27 to TRBJ2-3, with a possible D match to TRBD2 (7 bases). V lost 6 bases, J lost 2 bases, and 21 bases lay in between. The CDR3 is 17 residues long. Germline CDR1 is MNHEY and CDR2 is SMNVEV (reference sequence). CDR3 DNA: TGTGCCAGCAGCCTATTTGGGGGGGCGGGGGCCACAGATACGCAGTATTTT. This encodes CASSLFGGAGATDTQYF.

This clonotype has a handful of counts. The chain has TRBV9 and TRBJ2-2; 7 nucleotides match TRBD1. Germline V gene lookup returns CDR1 SGDLS and CDR2 YYNGEE. This CDR3 spans 18 amino acids. The V segment lost 0 bases and the J segment 2 bases; nucleotides outside the gene matches: 10. In DNA form, the CDR3 reads TGTGCCAGCAGCGTAGAAGGTTTACAGGGGAGTAACACCGGGGAGCTGTTTTTT. It yields the protein CASSVEGLQGSNTGELFF.

This clonotype was counted between two and nine times. The V and J genes are TRBV12-3 or TRBV12-4 and TRBJ1-1; no reliable D call. The CDR3 is 14 residues long. V lost 5 bases to trimming and J lost 2 bases, with 12 bases between them. The CDR3 sequence: CASSPVFGNTEAFF. CDR3 in DNA: TGTGCCAGCAGTCCTGTCTTCGGTAACACTGAAGCTTTCTTT.

This clonotype came up many times. The J gene is TRBJ2-3, the V gene TRBV6-1; 9 nucleotides agree with TRBD2. The CDR3 totals 15 residues. The V gene end was trimmed by 6 bases and the J gene end by 5 bases; junction bases not matched to a gene: 9. The germline gives CDR1 MNHNS, CDR2 SASEGT. The CDR3 nucleotides read TGTGCCAGCAGAGCTAGCGGGGTGGGAAGAGATACGCAGTATTTT. This encodes CASRASGVGRDTQYF.

This clonotype has a handful of counts. This chain links TRBV10-3 with TRBJ1-5, with D maybe TRBD1 (5 bases). In germline, CDR1 is ENHRY, CDR2 SYGVKD. V dropped 6 bases and J dropped 11 bases, with 11 bases sitting between them. The CDR3 is 11 residues long. CDR3 sequence (DNA): TGTGCCATCAGCGCAGGACAAGCCCAGCATTTT. Protein: CAISAGQAQHF.

Worth noting for this clonotype: A much larger clone sits a single nucleotide away, making a read error possible. The rearrangement links TRBV18 to TRBJ2-1; D is possibly TRBD2 (6 bases). Deletions cut 11 bases from V and 7 bases from J, with 15 bases between. CDR1 is KGHSH, CDR2 LQKENI, per germline. The CDR3 extends over 12 amino acids. The CDR3 nucleotides read TGTGCCGGCGGGGACCTAGGGAATGAGCAGTTCTTC. It encodes CAGGDLGNEQFF.

This clonotype turned up a few times. The V gene is TRBV10-3, the J gene TRBJ2-1, with 10 bases aligning to TRBD2. With V trimmed by 6 bases and J by 4 bases, 6 bases remained unmatched. Germline V gene data show CDR1 as ENHRY and CDR2 as SYGVKD. The CDR3 sequence is 15 residues long. This CDR3 reads CAIRTGTSAYNEQFF. In nucleotides, the CDR3 is TGTGCCATCAGGACCGGGACTAGCGCTTACAATGAGCAGTTCTTC.

The table lists this clonotype with many counts. This sequence joins TRBV2 and TRBJ1-5, with 7 bases aligning to TRBD1. V lost 11 bases and J lost 6; bases outside the gene matches: 13. CDR3 length: 14 residues. Germline V CDR1 and CDR2: SNHLY, FYNNEI. Here the CDR3 reads CAGGGQRGLQPQHF. The CDR3 coding sequence is TGTGCCGGAGGGGGTCAGAGGGGGCTTCAGCCCCAGCATTTT.

This clonotype showed up many times. V usage is TRBV9 and J usage is TRBJ1-1; D not certain. V lost 1 base and J 1 base, leaving 5 bases between the germline ends. CDR3 size: 13 residues. The germline gives CDR1 SGDLS, CDR2 YYNGEE. CDR3 nucleotides: TGTGCCAGCAGCGTAAGTTGGAACACTGAAGCTTTCTTT. It specifies CASSVSWNTEAFF.

This chain uses TRBV20-1 with TRBJ2-3; D is undetermined. Trimming pared 7 bases from V and 6 bases from J, leaving 11 bases between. This CDR3 spans 11 amino acids. Germline V gene data show CDR1 as DFQATT and CDR2 as SNEGSKA (reference sequence). The CDR3 spells CSGRRWDTQYF. DNA of the CDR3: TGCAGTGGCCGCCGGTGGGATACGCAGTATTTT.

The chain carries TRBV12-3 or TRBV12-4 and TRBJ2-7; D is perhaps TRBD2 (7 bases). The ends were cut back, 6 bases at V and 2 bases at J, with 17 bases in the middle. This CDR3 is built from 15 residues. The CDR3 spells CASSPSRGGTYEQYF. CDR3 DNA: TGTGCCAGCAGCCCCAGTAGGGGGGGGACCTACGAGCAGTACTTC.

This clonotype was found many times. V gene TRBV28 combines with J gene TRBJ2-7; D is possibly TRBD1 (6 bases). The CDR3 spans 11 residues. Trimming cost V 7 bases and J 6 bases, with 10 bases left between them. Germline V CDR1 and CDR2: MDHEN, SYDVKM. The CDR3 is CASNSGAEQYF. For the CDR3, the DNA is TGTGCCAGCAACTCAGGGGCCGAGCAGTACTTC.

This clonotype showed up just a few times. CDR3 amino acids: CASSYTGGPGQPQHF. The CDR3 coding sequence is TGTGCCAGCAGTTACACAGGGGGCCCAGGTCAGCCCCAGCATTTT. The chain joins TRBV12-3 or TRBV12-4 to TRBJ1-5; 9 bases line up with TRBD1. The junction had 7 bases not matched to a gene; V was cut back by 4 bases and J by 6 bases. CDR3 length: 15 amino acids.

This clonotype was picked up many times. This sequence joins TRBV7-6 and TRBJ2-1; no clear D gene. This CDR3 is built from 13 residues. The germline CDR1 and CDR2 sequences are SGHVS and FNYEAQ. Trimming took off 6 bases at V and 4 bases at J, with 10 bases between the two ends. The CDR3 spells CASSTYGYNEQFF. The CDR3 bases are TGTGCCAGCAGTACCTACGGGTACAATGAGCAGTTCTTC.